One sample yielded the 23 T cell receptor beta chains listed below, sequenced in a study of T cell responses to AZD1222 COVID-19 vaccine. The protocol was immunoSEQ multiplex PCR, while the TCRdb copy is restricted to in-frame clones and leaves out a portion. Of 65,000 to 75,000 clones in the sample, around 80% are singletons; the top ten hold roughly 20%. The input for sequencing was peripheral blood, taken on day 0 of AZD1222 vaccination. The origin of the receptors is an adult in good health.

The chain combines TRBV6-5 with TRBJ1-1, with D perhaps TRBD1 (6 bases). Germline V gene data show CDR1 as MNHEY and CDR2 as SVGAGI. Trimming cost V 9 bases and J 2 bases, with 19 bases left between them. This CDR3 has 15 residues. The CDR3 loop is CASCAGDCVNTEAFF. For the CDR3, the DNA is TGTGCCAGTTGTGCAGGGGATTGCGTCAACACTGAAGCTTTCTTT.

V usage is TRBV29-1 and J usage is TRBJ1-1; perhaps TRBD1 as D (5 bases). V lost 5 bases and J 1 base, leaving 17 bases between the germline ends. The CDR3 spans 15 residues. CDR1 and CDR2 (germline): SQVTM, ANQGSEA. CDR3 sequence (DNA): TGCAGCGTTTCGGTTGGGACCTGGGAGAACACTGAAGCTTTCTTT. Its translation is CSVSVGTWENTEAFF.

A single count supports this clone. The chain couples TRBV5-4 to TRBJ2-1; the match to TRBD1 covers 9 bases. V lost 2 bases to trimming and J lost 5 bases; unmatched junction nucleotides: 8. Germline CDR1 SGHNT, CDR2 YYREEE (reference sequence). The CDR3 has 16 residues. DNA for the CDR3: TGTGCCAGCAGCTTAGGAGGACAGGGGTTCCACAATGAGCAGTTCTTC. Its protein is CASSLGGQGFHNEQFF.

The chain recombines TRBV11-3 with TRBJ1-1, with 7 nucleotides matching TRBD1. The junction had 6 bases not matched to a gene; V was cut back by 3 bases and J by 5 bases. The CDR3 runs to 14 residues. Per the germline V gene, CDR1 is SGHNT and CDR2 is YENEEA. The CDR3 here is CASSLSSGQTEAFF. DNA of the CDR3: TGTGCCAGCAGCTTGTCCTCGGGACAGACTGAAGCTTTCTTT.

A few counts support this clone. CDR3 protein: CAWTGIVSANYGYTF. For the CDR3, the DNA is TGTGCCTGGACGGGAATAGTTTCAGCTAACTATGGCTACACCTTC. The V and J genes are TRBV30 and TRBJ1-2; D not resolved. V gave up 4 bases and J gave up 0 bases, with 15 bases separating them. This CDR3 spans 15 amino acids. Germline assignment: CDR1 GTSNPN and CDR2 SVGIG (reference sequence).

This rearrangement joins TRBV28 to TRBJ1-1; D perhaps matches TRBD1 (5 bases). CDR3 size: 13 residues. V lost 5 bases and J 9 bases, leaving 16 bases between the germline ends. From germline, CDR1 is MDHEN and CDR2 SYDVKM. CDR3 DNA sequence: TGTGCCAGCAGTCCTATGGAGGGACGGCAAGCTTTCTTT. Its translation is CASSPMEGRQAFF.

The chain has TRBV6-5 and TRBJ1-1; the D gene is possibly TRBD1 (6 bases). Germline CDR1 is MNHEY and CDR2 is SVGAGI. This CDR3 is built from 15 residues. The V gene lost 3 bases and the J gene lost 4 bases, with 15 bases spanning the gap. The CDR3 DNA follows: TGTGCCAGCAGTTATGGGGGAATGGGGGCCACTGAAGCTTTCTTT. Translation: CASSYGGMGATEAFF.

In its sample, this clone was seen once. The chain employs TRBV27 and TRBJ2-7, with D perhaps matching TRBD1 or TRBD2 (5 bases each). V was cut by 6 bases and J by 2 bases, with 14 bases left in between. Germline CDR1 reads MNHEY; CDR2 reads SMNVEV (reference sequence). This CDR3 has 14 residues. The CDR3 DNA sequence: TGTGCCAGCAGCGCCGGGACCAGACCCTACGAGCAGTACTTC. Residues: CASSAGTRPYEQYF.

The chain employs TRBV4-2 and TRBJ1-6; D unclear. Looked up from germline, CDR1 is LGHNA and CDR2 is YNFKEQ. This CDR3 comprises 15 residues. Trimming took off 1 base at V and 5 bases at J, with 9 bases between the two ends. Here the CDR3 reads CASSQGGGHNSPLHF. In DNA form, the CDR3 reads TGTGCCAGCAGCCAAGGGGGAGGACATAATTCACCCCTCCACTTT.

The genes are TRBV15 and TRBJ2-7; a weak D match, TRBD1 (5 bases). The V gene's germline CDR1 is LNHNV and CDR2 YYDKDF (reference sequence). The ends were cut back, 0 bases at V and 6 bases at J, with 15 bases in the middle. The CDR3 length is 15 residues. The CDR3 here is CATSRDLRQGAEQYF. Written as DNA, the CDR3 is TGTGCCACCAGCAGAGATCTTAGGCAGGGCGCCGAGCAGTACTTC.

This chain joins TRBV11-1 and TRBJ2-1; maybe TRBD2 (6 bases). Trimming removed 3 bases at V and 4 bases at J, with 10 bases between. There are 14 residues in the CDR3. The germline CDR1 and CDR2 sequences are SGHAT and FQDESV (reference sequence). The CDR3 region has the DNA TGTGCCAGCAGCTTCGGGAGTAGATACAATGAGCAGTTCTTC. Its protein is CASSFGSRYNEQFF. Together with reference TRBV11-1 and TRBJ2-1, the CDR3 gives the full variable domain: EAEVAQSPRYKITEKSQAVAFWCDPISGHATLYWYRQILGQGPELLVQFQDESVVDDSQLPKDRFSAERLKGVDSTLKIQPAELGDSAMYLCASSFGSRYNEQFFGPGTRLTVL.

The chain links TRBV7-2 to TRBJ2-3; TRBD2 might be the D (6 bases). In germline, CDR1 is SGHTA, CDR2 FQGNSA. CDR3 length equals 15 residues. Trimming stripped 4 bases from V and 0 bases from J, with 11 bases between. The CDR3 DNA reads TGTGCCAGCAGCTCCGTAGCGGCTAGCACAGATACGCAGTATTTT. It is translated as CASSSVAASTDTQYF.

The gene calls are TRBV28 and TRBJ2-1; D is perhaps TRBD2 (6 bases). CDR1 and CDR2 from the germline V gene are MDHEN and SYDVKM. V lost 2 bases and J lost 0, with 11 bases in between. The CDR3 is 16 residues long. The CDR3 protein is CASSLRGRDSYNEQFF. CDR3 nucleotide sequence: TGTGCCAGCAGTTTACGGGGGAGAGACTCCTACAATGAGCAGTTCTTC.

The chain recombines TRBV5-8 with TRBJ1-3; no definite D call. Germline-derived CDR1 and CDR2 are SGHTS and YDEGEE. V was clipped by 2 bases and J by 0 bases, with 3 bases between them. This CDR3 has 13 residues. This chain's CDR3 is CASSLHSGNTIYF. CDR3 nucleotide sequence: TGTGCCAGCAGCTTACACTCTGGAAACACCATATATTTT.

The rearrangement joins TRBV28 to TRBJ1-1; D call uncertain. Germline CDR1 MDHEN, CDR2 SYDVKM. Trimming took off 5 bases at V and 3 bases at J, with 13 bases between the two ends. The CDR3 is 14 residues long. The DNA of the CDR3 is TGTGCCAGCAGTACCCCCCCATGGGACACTGAAGCTTTCTTT. Translated, it gives CASSTPPWDTEAFF.

The chain uses TRBV4-2 and TRBJ2-5; D gene unclear. The germline V gene has CDR1 LGHNA and CDR2 YNFKEQ. The CDR3 is 15 residues long. Between the trimmed V and J ends, which lost 1 base and 2 bases, there was a span of 11 bases. CDR3 loop: CASSQVHGQQETQYF. DNA of the CDR3: TGTGCCAGCAGCCAAGTTCATGGCCAGCAAGAGACCCAGTACTTC.

In nucleotides, the CDR3 is TGTGCCAGCAGTTACTTCACAGGGAACGGCTACACCTTC. Translated: CASSYFTGNGYTF. The V gene is TRBV6-2 or TRBV6-3, the J gene TRBJ1-2, with a tentative D call TRBD1 (6 bases). V was clipped by 1 base and J by 8 bases, with 11 bases between them. The CDR3 covers 13 residues. Germline V gene data show CDR1 as MNHEY and CDR2 as SVGEGT.

V is TRBV19 and J is TRBJ1-3; D not resolved. The germline gives CDR1 LNHDA, CDR2 SQIVND (reference sequence). Trimming removed 7 bases from V and 0 bases from J, with 16 bases in between. This CDR3 is 16 amino acids long. The CDR3 is CASNPERRISGNTIYF. The CDR3 DNA is TGTGCCAGTAACCCCGAAAGAAGGATCTCTGGAAACACCATATATTTT.

The CDR3 loop is CASWDRGSGQPQHF. CDR3 coding DNA: TGTGCCAGCTGGGACAGGGGGTCGGGTCAGCCCCAGCATTTT. The chain links TRBV28 to TRBJ1-5; 11 bases agree with TRBD1. Per the germline V gene, CDR1 is MDHEN and CDR2 is SYDVKM. V lost 8 bases and J lost 6; bases outside the gene matches: 6. CDR3 size: 14 residues.

This clone was observed a few times. The V and J genes are TRBV28 and TRBJ2-1, with 11 bases matching TRBD1. CDR1 and CDR2 (germline): MDHEN, SYDVKM. The length of the CDR3 is 15 residues. J was trimmed by 6 bases and V by 5 bases; bases with no gene match: 6. The CDR3 reads CASSLGQGEVNEQFF. The CDR3 DNA reads as TGTGCCAGCAGTCTGGGACAGGGGGAGGTCAATGAGCAGTTCTTC.

The chain uses TRBV7-2 and TRBJ1-1, with D perhaps TRBD1 (6 bases). The CDR3 spans 11 residues. V was trimmed by 5 bases and J by 10 bases, leaving 11 bases between them. Germline V gene lookup returns CDR1 SGHTA and CDR2 FQGNSA. As DNA, the CDR3 is TGTGCCAGCAGCCAGGGGCCTGTAGCTTTCTTT. Its translation: CASSQGPVAFF.

The V gene is TRBV6-5, the J gene TRBJ1-2, with 10 bases fitting TRBD1. CDR3 size: 14 residues. Looked up from germline, CDR1 is MNHEY and CDR2 is SVGAGI. The V and J ends lost 2 bases and 7 bases, in that order; junction bases with no gene match: 4. The CDR3 DNA is TGTGCCAGCAGTTACGGGACAGGGGTAGGTGGCTACACCTTC. The encoded protein is CASSYGTGVGGYTF.

A few counts support this clone. V and J are TRBV11-2 and TRBJ1-6, with a possible D match to TRBD1 (5 bases). Trimming pared 5 bases from V and 6 bases from J, leaving 11 bases between. This CDR3 is built from 14 residues. CDR1 SGHAT and CDR2 FQNNGV come from the germline V gene. The chain's CDR3 is CASSVPGINSPLHF. The CDR3, as DNA: TGTGCCAGCAGCGTTCCAGGGATTAATTCACCCCTCCACTTT.